This paragraph reports one TCR beta chain. Its specificity is not known. The sample comes from a study of T cell responses to AZD1222 COVID-19 vaccine. Study findings and constraints: Researchers report vaccine-associated CD4 TCRs spanning spike, with dominance at 160-218 and 743-854.

Germline loops: CDR1 SGHVS, CDR2 FQNEAQ. The CDR3 is 14 residues long. V was clipped by 3 bases and J by 0 bases, with 7 bases between them. Measured with immunoSEQ multiplex PCR; TCRdb has only the in-frame clones, and not every one. The sample includes fewer than 150,000 clones, just over 85% of them seen just once. This specimen consisted of peripheral blood, obtained on day 0 of AZD1222 vaccination. J is TRBJ2-3 and V is TRBV7-8; D not certain. The clonotype originates from an adult in good health. The CDR3 region has the DNA TGTGCCAGCAGCTTTGCCCCGAGCACAGATACGCAGTATTTT. Translating it yields CASSFAPSTDTQYF.